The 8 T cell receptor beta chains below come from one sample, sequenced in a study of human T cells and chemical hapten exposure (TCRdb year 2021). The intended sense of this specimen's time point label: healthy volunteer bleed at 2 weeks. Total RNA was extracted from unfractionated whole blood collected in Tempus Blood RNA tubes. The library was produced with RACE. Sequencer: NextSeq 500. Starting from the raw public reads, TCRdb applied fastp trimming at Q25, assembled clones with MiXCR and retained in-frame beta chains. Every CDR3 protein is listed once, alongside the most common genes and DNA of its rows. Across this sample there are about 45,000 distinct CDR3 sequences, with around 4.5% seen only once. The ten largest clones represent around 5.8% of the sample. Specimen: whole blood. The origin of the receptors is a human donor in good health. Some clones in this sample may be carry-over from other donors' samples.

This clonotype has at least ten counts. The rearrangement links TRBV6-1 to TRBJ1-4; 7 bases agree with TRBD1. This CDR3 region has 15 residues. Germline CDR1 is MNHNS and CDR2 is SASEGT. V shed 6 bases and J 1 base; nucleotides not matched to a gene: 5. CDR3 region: CASSPNRGTNEKLFF. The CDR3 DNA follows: TGTGCCAGCAGCCCGAACAGGGGAACTAATGAAAAACTGTTTTTT.

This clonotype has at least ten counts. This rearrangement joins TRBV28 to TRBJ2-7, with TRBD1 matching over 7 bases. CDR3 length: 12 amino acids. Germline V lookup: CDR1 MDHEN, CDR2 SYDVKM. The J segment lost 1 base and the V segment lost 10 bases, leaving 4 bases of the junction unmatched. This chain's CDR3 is CATHRGSYEQYF. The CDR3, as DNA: TGTGCCACCCACAGGGGATCCTACGAGCAGTACTTC.

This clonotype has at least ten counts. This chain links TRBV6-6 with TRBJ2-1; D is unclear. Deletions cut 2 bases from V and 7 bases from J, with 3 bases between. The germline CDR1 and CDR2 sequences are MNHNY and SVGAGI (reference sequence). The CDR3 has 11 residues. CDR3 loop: CASSYRNEQFF. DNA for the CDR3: TGTGCCAGCAGTTACAGGAATGAGCAGTTCTTC.

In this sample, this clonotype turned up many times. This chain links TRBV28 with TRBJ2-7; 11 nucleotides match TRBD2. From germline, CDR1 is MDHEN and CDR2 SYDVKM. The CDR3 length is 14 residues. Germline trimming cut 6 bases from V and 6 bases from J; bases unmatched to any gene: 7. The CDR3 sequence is CASSQLAGVVEQYF. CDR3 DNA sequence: TGTGCCAGCAGCCAACTAGCGGGAGTCGTCGAGCAGTACTTC.

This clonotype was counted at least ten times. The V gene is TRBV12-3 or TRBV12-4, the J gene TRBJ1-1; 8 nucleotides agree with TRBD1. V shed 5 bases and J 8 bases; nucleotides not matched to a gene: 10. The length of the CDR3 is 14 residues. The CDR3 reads CASSPGQAELEAFF. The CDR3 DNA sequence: TGTGCCAGCAGTCCGGGACAGGCCGAATTGGAAGCTTTCTTT.

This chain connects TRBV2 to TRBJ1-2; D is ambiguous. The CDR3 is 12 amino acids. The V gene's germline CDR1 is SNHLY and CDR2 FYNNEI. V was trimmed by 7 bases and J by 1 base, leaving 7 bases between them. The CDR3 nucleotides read TGTGCCAGCACAGAGGATAACTATGGCTACACCTTC. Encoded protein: CASTEDNYGYTF.

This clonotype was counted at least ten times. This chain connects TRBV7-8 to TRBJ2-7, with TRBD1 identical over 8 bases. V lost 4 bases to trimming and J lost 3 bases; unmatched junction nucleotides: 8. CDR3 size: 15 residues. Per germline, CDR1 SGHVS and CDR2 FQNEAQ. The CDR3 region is CASSSLQGAHYEQYF. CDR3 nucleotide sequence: TGTGCCAGCAGCTCACTCCAGGGGGCCCACTACGAGCAGTACTTC.

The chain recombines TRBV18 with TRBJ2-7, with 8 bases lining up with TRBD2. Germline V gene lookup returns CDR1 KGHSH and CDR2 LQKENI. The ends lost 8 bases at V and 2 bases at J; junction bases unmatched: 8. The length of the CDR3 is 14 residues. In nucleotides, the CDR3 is TGTGCCAGCCGTCGGGAGGGAGGAACCTACGAGCAGTACTTC. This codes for CASRREGGTYEQYF.